This passage covers 17 T cell receptor beta chains from one sample sequenced in a study of technical replicates of blood from a few donors. Clones were sequenced by immunoSEQ multiplex PCR, and TCRdb holds only the in-frame ones, with some missing. The sample includes under 85,000 clones, around 88% of them seen just once. Sequencing was done on a sample of PBMCs. Receptors were obtained from a human donor in good health. Some clones in this sample may be carry-over from other donors' samples.

The rearrangement joins TRBV2 to TRBJ2-7, with TRBD2 matching over 10 bases. Per germline, CDR1 SNHLY and CDR2 FYNNEI. The CDR3 runs to 14 residues. V dropped 6 bases and J dropped 5; count of bases not matched to a gene: 7. The CDR3 nucleotides read TGTGCCAGCAGATTACTAGCGGGACCTAACGAGCAGTACTTC. Its translation is CASRLLAGPNEQYF.

The chain's CDR3 is CASSVGWREGRETQYF. In DNA, the CDR3 is TGTGCCAGCAGCGTAGGTTGGCGGGAGGGGAGAGAGACCCAGTACTTC. The chain links TRBV9 to TRBJ2-5; TRBD2 agrees at 9 bases. The CDR3 runs 16 residues. Germline V lookup: CDR1 SGDLS, CDR2 YYNGEE. V lost 0 bases to trimming and J lost 4 bases; unmatched junction nucleotides: 7.

With regard to this clone: The sample has other DNA sequences that encode this CDR3 too. The J gene is TRBJ1-1, the V gene TRBV18, with D possibly TRBD1 on 5 matching bases. This CDR3 is built from 13 residues. CDR1 and CDR2 (germline): KGHSH, LQKENI. Trimming took 3 bases from V and 4 from J, leaving 9 bases between them. The CDR3 region has the DNA TGTGCCAGCTCACCCCAGGGCGGCACTGAAGCTTTCTTT. Translating it yields CASSPQGGTEAFF.

The chain uses TRBV2 and TRBJ1-5, with 7 bases aligning to TRBD1. The CDR3 consists of 19 residues. V lost 4 bases and J lost 0; bases outside the gene matches: 15. The germline gives CDR1 SNHLY, CDR2 FYNNEI. In DNA, the CDR3 is TGTGCCAGCAGTGGCGGAGGGGGCAGTAGGTGGGGTAGCAATCAGCCCCAGCATTTT. It yields the protein CASSGGGGSRWGSNQPQHF.

The chain links TRBV7-6 to TRBJ1-3; 7 nucleotides line up with TRBD1. This CDR3 spans 13 amino acids. Germline assignment: CDR1 SGHVS and CDR2 FNYEAQ. V gave up 5 bases and J gave up 4 bases; unmatched junction bases: 2. CDR3 sequence: CASSPGGGNTIYF. The CDR3 nucleotides are TGTGCCAGCAGCCCAGGGGGGGGAAACACCATATATTTT.

This clone has only a few counts. V gene TRBV28 combines with J gene TRBJ2-3, with 12 bases that match TRBD2. Trimming removed 8 bases from V and 3 bases from J; junction bases left unmatched: 12. The CDR3 consists of 17 residues. Germline assignment: CDR1 MDHEN and CDR2 SYDVKM. The CDR3 DNA is TGTGCCAGCGGGGGGGGGACTAGCGGGCCTAGAACAGATACGCAGTATTTT. As protein: CASGGGTSGPRTDTQYF.

The genes are TRBV5-4 and TRBJ1-1; possible D gene TRBD1, 6 bases. This CDR3 is built from 14 residues. In germline, CDR1 is SGHNT, CDR2 YYREEE (reference sequence). V was trimmed by 0 bases and J by 5 bases, leaving 11 bases between them. CDR3 DNA sequence: TGTGCCAGCAGCTTGGTGACAGGAAGGACTGAAGCTTTCTTT. Amino acid sequence: CASSLVTGRTEAFF.

The chain carries TRBV10-3 and TRBJ2-7; D might be TRBD1 (6 bases). Germline V gene sequence: CDR1 ENHRY, CDR2 SYGVKD. There are 13 residues in the CDR3. V shed 1 base and J shed 5 bases, with 9 bases lying between them. The CDR3 DNA is TGTGCCATCAGTGAGTTGGGGGCTAACGAGCAGTACTTC. The encoded protein is CAISELGANEQYF.

This rearrangement joins TRBV7-2 to TRBJ1-2; 8 bases line up with TRBD1. The ends lost 4 bases at V and 5 bases at J; junction bases unmatched: 6. CDR1 and CDR2 (germline): SGHTA, FQGNSA. The CDR3 covers 14 residues. The CDR3 loop reads CASSSMDRVYGYTF. The DNA for the CDR3 is TGTGCCAGCAGCTCGATGGACAGGGTTTATGGCTACACCTTC. The full variable domain, rest sourced from reference TRBV7-2 and TRBJ1-2, is GAGVSQSPSNKVTEKGKDVELRCDPISGHTALYWYRQSLGQGLEFLIYFQGNSAPDKSGLPSDRFSAERTGGSVSTLTIQRTQQEDSAVYLCASSSMDRVYGYTFGSGTRLTVV.

The rearrangement uses TRBV6-1 and TRBJ2-7; D is possibly TRBD1 (7 bases). The V end lost 6 bases, the J end lost 5 bases, and 20 bases lay between the germline ends. CDR1 and CDR2 (germline): MNHNS, SASEGT. This CDR3 is built from 15 residues. CDR3 region: CASRSEQGTPDEQYF. The DNA for the CDR3 is TGTGCCAGCAGGAGCGAACAGGGGACTCCCGACGAGCAGTACTTC.

This clone was observed once. The chain has TRBV18 and TRBJ1-4, with TRBD1 matching over 9 bases. Germline lookup yields CDR1 KGHSH and CDR2 LQKENI. The CDR3 covers 13 residues. V lost 8 bases to trimming and J lost 5 bases; unmatched junction nucleotides: 3. The CDR3 spells CASRQGVNEKLFF. CDR3 bases: TGTGCCAGCCGACAGGGGGTGAATGAAAAACTGTTTTTT.

The J gene is TRBJ1-5, the V gene TRBV19, with D possibly being TRBD1 (5 bases). The CDR3 length is 16 residues. The V gene lost 5 bases and the J gene lost 0 bases, with 14 bases spanning the gap. CDR1 and CDR2 from the germline V gene are LNHDA and SQIVND (reference sequence). The CDR3 DNA reads as TGTGCCAGTAGTCCCATGGGGGGGATTAGCAATCAGCCCCAGCATTTT. It yields the protein CASSPMGGISNQPQHF.

The V gene is TRBV7-9, the J gene TRBJ2-4; TRBD1 matches at 8 bases. After removal of 6 bases from V and 6 bases from J, the junction contained 1 base not matched to a gene. Germline V gene sequence: CDR1 SEHNR, CDR2 FQNEAQ (reference sequence). CDR3 length: 12 amino acids. For the CDR3, the DNA is TGTGCCAGCAGTGGACAGGGAAACATTCAGTACTTC. Translating it yields CASSGQGNIQYF.

The V gene is TRBV18, the J gene TRBJ1-1; weak D call: TRBD1 (5 bases). This CDR3 has 15 residues. The germline V gene has CDR1 KGHSH and CDR2 LQKENI. V gave up 4 bases and J gave up 3 bases, with 15 bases separating them. This chain's CDR3 is CASSQLGGLDTEAFF. The CDR3 DNA follows: TGTGCCAGCTCACAATTGGGGGGGTTGGACACTGAAGCTTTCTTT. Using reference TRBV18 and TRBJ1-1 for the parts outside the CDR3, the full variable domain is NAGVMQNPRHLVRRRGQEARLRCSPMKGHSHVYWYRQLPEEGLKFMVYLQKENIIDESGMPKERFSAEFPKEGPSILRIQQVVRGDSAAYFCASSQLGGLDTEAFFGQGTRLTVV.

This chain joins TRBV4-1 and TRBJ1-3, with D unresolved. Germline V CDR1 and CDR2: MGHRA, YSYEKL. Trimming cost V 0 bases and J 2 bases, with 8 bases left between them. This CDR3 region has 15 residues. The CDR3 here is CASSQDSGTGNTIYF. The CDR3 DNA is TGCGCCAGCAGCCAAGACTCCGGGACTGGAAACACCATATATTTT.

This chain uses TRBV27 with TRBJ2-2, with 12 bases lining up with TRBD2. The germline V gene encodes CDR1 MNHEY and CDR2 SMNVEV (reference sequence). The CDR3 totals 16 residues. The junction had 7 bases not matched to a gene; V was cut back by 6 bases and J by 5 bases. DNA for the CDR3: TGTGCCAGCAGGGCCATCGGGACTAGCGGGACCGGGGAGCTGTTTTTT. Translating it yields CASRAIGTSGTGELFF.

This chain links TRBV7-9 with TRBJ1-5; maybe TRBD1 (6 bases). CDR1 is SEHNR and CDR2 is FQNEAQ in the germline V gene (reference sequence). Trimming cost V 3 bases and J 5 bases, with 14 bases left between them. The CDR3 spans 15 residues. The CDR3 sequence is CASSLSGQSYQPQHF. DNA of the CDR3: TGTGCCAGCAGCTTGAGCGGACAGAGTTATCAGCCCCAGCATTTT.